This T cell receptor beta chain was retrieved from a study of regulatory T cells in long-lasting Graves disease. Through Arm-PCR of CDR3 regions and iRepertoire HTBI primers, TCR beta libraries were built. Source study methods: Sample data revealed approximately 62 TRBV and 14 TRBJ segments. One entry per CDR3 protein results from TCRdb running MiXCR on the multiplex PCR reads. Clone size and V and J calls follow TCRdb, not the original study. The sample includes around 480,000 distinct CDR3 sequences, about 16% of them seen just once. Documented time point: newly diagnosed GD, antithyroid drugs for less than 3 months. Extracted RNA from PBMCs served as the source of the TCR library. CDR1 is ENHRY and CDR2 is SYGVKD in the germline V gene. The CDR3 spans 16 residues. This clonotype was seen a handful of times. Compared with germline, one end of the junction differs, possibly owing to a read error. The sample was also linked to a second study, of T cells in Graves' hyperthyroidism and ophthalmopathy.

The source material was peripheral blood mononuclear cells (PBMCs), sampled at new diagnosis, from a patient treated with antithyroid drugs. V and J are TRBV10-3 and TRBJ2-1, with a tentative D call TRBD1 (5 bases). The TCR sequence derives from a woman aged 35 to 59 with Graves disease. CDR3 bases: TGTGCCACCAGTGATTTCCAGCCAGGGCACTACAATGAGCAGTTCTTC. Translation: CATSDFQPGHYNEQFF.